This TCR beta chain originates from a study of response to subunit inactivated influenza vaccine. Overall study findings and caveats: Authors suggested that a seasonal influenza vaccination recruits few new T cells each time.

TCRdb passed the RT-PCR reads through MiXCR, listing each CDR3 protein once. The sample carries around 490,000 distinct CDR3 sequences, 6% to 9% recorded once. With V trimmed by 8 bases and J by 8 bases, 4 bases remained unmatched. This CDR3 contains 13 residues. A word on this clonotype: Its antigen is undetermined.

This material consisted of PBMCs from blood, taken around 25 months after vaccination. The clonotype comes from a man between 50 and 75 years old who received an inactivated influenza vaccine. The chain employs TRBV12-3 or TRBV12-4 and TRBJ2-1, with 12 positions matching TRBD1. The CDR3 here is CASGTGGAYEQFF. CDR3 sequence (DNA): TGTGCCAGCGGGACAGGGGGCGCGTATGAGCAGTTCTTC.